Listed here are 10 T cell receptor beta chains from one sample, sequenced in a study of radiation and T cells in renal cell carcinoma. The repertoire was sequenced with immunoSEQ multiplex PCR; TCRdb's copy has only in-frame clones and lacks some. The data show 120,000 to 150,000 clones, less than 90% seen once. As for time point: blood 4 weeks post-SBRT, at nephrectomy. Treatment in this sample: 15 Gy SBRT to primary tumor, nephrectomy 4 weeks later. Material: blood, obtained from a patient whose treatment included radiotherapy and nephrectomy. These receptors all stem from a woman in her 50s with renal cell carcinoma.

This clone was recorded a few times. The rearrangement links TRBV7-6 to TRBJ2-1, with 7 bases fitting TRBD1. Germline V gene lookup returns CDR1 SGHVS and CDR2 FNYEAQ. The CDR3 is 15 amino acids. J gave up 0 bases and V 5 bases, and 4 bases lay outside the gene matches. In DNA form, the CDR3 reads TGTGCCAGCAGCCCGGGACAGATCTCCTACAATGAGCAGTTCTTC. Translating gives CASSPGQISYNEQFF.

This sequence joins TRBV6-1 and TRBJ2-5, with a tentative D call TRBD2 (5 bases). V was pared by 4 bases and J by 5 bases, with 14 bases between. The germline V gene has CDR1 MNHNS and CDR2 SASEGT. The CDR3 contains 14 residues. The CDR3 region is CASSARGPGETQYF. DNA for the CDR3: TGTGCCAGCAGTGCCCGCGGGCCTGGGGAGACCCAGTACTTC.

V is TRBV19 and J is TRBJ1-4; D perhaps matches TRBD1 (5 bases). Germline CDR1 LNHDA, CDR2 SQIVND (reference sequence). V lost 8 bases, J lost 2 bases, and 9 bases lay in between. The length of the CDR3 is 13 residues. This CDR3 is CASRGVTNEKLFF. The CDR3 region has the DNA TGTGCCAGTCGAGGGGTGACTAATGAAAAACTGTTTTTT.

The chain recombines TRBV4-2 with TRBJ2-7; unclear D gene. The CDR3 contains 13 residues. V dropped 1 base and J dropped 6 bases, with 10 bases sitting between them. In germline, CDR1 is LGHNA, CDR2 YNFKEQ. CDR3 DNA sequence: TGTGCCAGCAGCCAAGTGGACGTGCGCGAGCAGTACTTC. Protein sequence: CASSQVDVREQYF.

This clone was counted a few times. The V call is TRBV11-2, the J call TRBJ1-4; D gene unclear. This CDR3 spans 15 amino acids. The germline V and J ends were trimmed by 1 base and 8 bases, with 14 bases remaining between them. The germline gives CDR1 SGHAT, CDR2 FQNNGV. CDR3: CASSLVLSSPEKLFF. CDR3 sequence (DNA): TGTGCCAGCAGCTTAGTCCTCAGTAGTCCCGAAAAACTGTTTTTT.

The V and J genes are TRBV7-2 and TRBJ1-5; 10 bases are a match to TRBD1. Germline V gene sequence: CDR1 SGHTA, CDR2 FQGNSA. The CDR3 extends over 15 amino acids. V dropped 8 bases and J dropped 1; count of bases not matched to a gene: 5. The CDR3 DNA is TGTGCCAGCTCCGTGGGACAGGGGAGCAATCAGCCCCAGCATTTT. This encodes CASSVGQGSNQPQHF.

The rearrangement links TRBV5-1 to TRBJ2-7; D is perhaps TRBD1 or TRBD2 (5 bases each). Trimming removed 0 bases at V and 3 bases at J, with 10 bases between. The CDR3 is made up of 14 amino acids. Looked up from germline, CDR1 is SGHRS and CDR2 is YFSETQ. CDR3 DNA sequence: TGCGCCAGCAGCTTGGATGGGGGAGACTACGAGCAGTACTTC. Translation: CASSLDGGDYEQYF.

Regarding this clone: Different DNA sequences within this sample yield the same CDR3. The V call is TRBV7-2, the J call TRBJ2-7; the match to TRBD1 covers 9 bases. CDR3 length equals 15 residues. Germline V gene lookup returns CDR1 SGHTA and CDR2 FQGNSA. V shed 0 bases and J 1 base; nucleotides not matched to a gene: 1. The CDR3 DNA reads as TGTGCCAGCAGCTTAGCTGGGACAGGGTCCTACGAGCAGTACTTC. Protein: CASSLAGTGSYEQYF.

The chain is built from TRBV27 and TRBJ2-7, with D unclear. Germline loops: CDR1 MNHEY, CDR2 SMNVEV (reference sequence). V was clipped by 1 base and J by 0 bases, with 7 bases between them. The CDR3 is 14 amino acids. CDR3 amino acids: CASSLFPSSYEQYF. CDR3 DNA: TGTGCCAGCAGTTTATTCCCGAGCTCCTACGAGCAGTACTTC.

V usage is TRBV14 and J usage is TRBJ2-5; TRBD1 agrees at 7 bases. The V gene's germline CDR1 is SGHDN and CDR2 FVKESK. The CDR3 spans 15 residues. The V segment lost 2 bases and the J segment 1 base; nucleotides outside the gene matches: 4. The CDR3 region has the DNA TGTGCCAGCAGCCAAATAACAGGGGCCCAAGAGACCCAGTACTTC. This gives the protein CASSQITGAQETQYF. The entire variable domain, with the rest obtained from reference TRBV14 and TRBJ2-5, is as follows: EAGVTQFPSHSVIEKGQTVTLRCDPISGHDNLYWYRRVMGKEIKFLLHFVKESKQDESGMPNNRFLAERTGGTYSTLKVQPAELEDSGVYFCASSQITGAQETQYFGPGTRLLVL.